One sample yielded the 32 T cell receptor beta chains listed below, sequenced in a study of T cell responses to AZD1222 COVID-19 vaccine. Some clones are missing from TCRdb's copy, which holds only in-frame ones; the method was immunoSEQ multiplex PCR. The table lists approximately 150,000 clones, roughly 90% of them singletons. The source was peripheral blood, collected on day 0 of AZD1222 vaccination. These receptors were collected from an adult in good health.

The chain links TRBV15 to TRBJ2-6, with 9 bases aligning to TRBD1. CDR3 length: 20 residues. Germline loops: CDR1 LNHNV, CDR2 YYDKDF (reference sequence). After removal of 3 bases from V and 4 bases from J, the junction contained 16 bases not matched to a gene. The CDR3 here is CATSRAGPWTGDVGANVLTF. The DNA of the CDR3 is TGTGCCACCAGCAGGGCCGGCCCGTGGACAGGGGACGTAGGGGCCAACGTCCTGACTTTC.

This clone has just one count. This sequence joins TRBV11-2 and TRBJ2-5; 9 bases line up with TRBD2. This CDR3 comprises 15 residues. V dropped 4 bases and J dropped 5; count of bases not matched to a gene: 8. Germline-derived CDR1 and CDR2 are SGHAT and FQNNGV. CDR3 region: CASSSIAGVGETQYF. CDR3 nucleotides: TGTGCCAGCAGCTCGATAGCGGGAGTCGGGGAGACCCAGTACTTC.

V is TRBV2 and J is TRBJ2-7; 8 bases match TRBD1. Trimming removed 6 bases from V and 2 bases from J; junction bases left unmatched: 3. Germline CDR1 and CDR2: SNHLY and FYNNEI. The CDR3 has 13 amino acids. CDR3 DNA sequence: TGTGCCAGCAGAGGACAGGGAGCCTACGAGCAGTACTTC. It is translated as CASRGQGAYEQYF.

The genes are TRBV7-9 and TRBJ1-3, with D hard to call. This CDR3 spans 14 amino acids. The V gene's germline CDR1 is SEHNR and CDR2 FQNEAQ (reference sequence). Trimming removed 1 base from V and 1 base from J, with 5 bases in between. For the CDR3, the DNA is TGTGCCAGCAGCTTAGAACAGTCTGGAAACACCATATATTTT. This gives the protein CASSLEQSGNTIYF.

The chain links TRBV6-2 or TRBV6-3 to TRBJ2-7, with D perhaps TRBD2 (6 bases). The CDR3 covers 14 residues. With 1 base removed from V and 5 bases from J, the gap between germline ends came to 12 bases. Germline V CDR1 and CDR2: MNHEY, SVGEGT. The CDR3 DNA is TGTGCCAGCAGTTACTTCAGGGAGGCTAACGAGCAGTACTTC. This codes for CASSYFREANEQYF.

This chain links TRBV5-4 with TRBJ2-7, with TRBD2 identical over 7 bases. V shed 3 bases, J shed 3 bases, and the junction held 12 bases outside the gene matches. The length of the CDR3 is 16 residues. The germline V gene encodes CDR1 SGHNT and CDR2 YYREEE (reference sequence). CDR3 sequence (DNA): TGTGCCAGCAGCTCGGTCCTCGGGACTATTCTCTACGAGCAGTACTTC. Its translation is CASSSVLGTILYEQYF.

The V gene is TRBV27, the J gene TRBJ1-6, with 9 bases that match TRBD1. The CDR3 covers 16 residues. Germline V gene sequence: CDR1 MNHEY, CDR2 SMNVEV (reference sequence). With 6 bases clipped from V and 6 bases from J, the junction kept 9 bases outside the gene matches. The DNA of the CDR3 is TGTGCCAGCAGATCCTTGCCGGACAGGGGTAATTCACCCCTCCACTTT. Protein product: CASRSLPDRGNSPLHF.

V usage is TRBV5-4 and J usage is TRBJ1-1; possible D gene TRBD1, 6 bases. CDR1 and CDR2 from the germline V gene are SGHNT and YYREEE (reference sequence). This CDR3 has 15 residues. V dropped 4 bases and J dropped 0 bases, with 13 bases sitting between them. The CDR3 loop is CASSPQGSMNTEAFF. The CDR3 bases are TGTGCCAGCAGCCCACAGGGATCCATGAACACTGAAGCTTTCTTT.

CDR3 sequence reads: CASSVVTGDNTGELFF. The CDR3 nucleotides read TGTGCCAGCAGCGTAGTGACAGGGGACAACACCGGGGAGCTGTTTTTT. V usage is TRBV9 and J usage is TRBJ2-2, with 8 bases identical to TRBD1. CDR1 and CDR2 from the germline V gene are SGDLS and YYNGEE. The V segment lost 0 bases and the J segment 2 bases; nucleotides outside the gene matches: 3. The CDR3 spans 16 residues.

The rearrangement joins TRBV11-2 to TRBJ2-5; weak D call: TRBD1 (6 bases). Looked up from germline, CDR1 is SGHAT and CDR2 is FQNNGV. Trimming left V 4 bases short and J 2 bases short, with 17 bases between. The CDR3 runs 16 residues. The CDR3 loop reads CASSSFLQGPQETQYF. The CDR3 coding sequence is TGTGCCAGCAGCTCATTCCTACAGGGCCCGCAAGAGACCCAGTACTTC. Using reference TRBV11-2 and TRBJ2-5 for the parts outside the CDR3, the full variable domain is EAGVAQSPRYKIIEKRQSVAFWCNPISGHATLYWYQQILGQGPKLLIQFQNNGVVDDSQLPKDRFSAERLKGVDSTLKIQPAKLEDSAVYLCASSSFLQGPQETQYFGPGTRLLVL.

The chain joins TRBV11-3 to TRBJ1-3; D remains unclear. Trimming shortened V by 0 bases and J by 0 bases, and 12 bases separated the two germline ends. The germline CDR1 and CDR2 sequences are SGHNT and YENEEA. CDR3 length equals 17 residues. The CDR3 sequence is CASSLDPVKGSGNTIYF. The DNA of the CDR3 is TGTGCCAGCAGCTTAGACCCGGTGAAGGGCTCTGGAAACACCATATATTTT.

This chain uses TRBV6-6 with TRBJ2-1; TRBD2 might be the D (5 bases). Between the trimmed V and J ends, which lost 5 bases and 7 bases, there was a span of 18 bases. The CDR3 contains 15 residues. Per germline, CDR1 MNHNY and CDR2 SVGAGI (reference sequence). The CDR3 DNA reads TGTGCCAGCAGTCCCGGAGGAACAACGGGGAATGAGCAGTTCTTC. This translates into CASSPGGTTGNEQFF.

V usage is TRBV5-5 and J usage is TRBJ2-3; D might be TRBD1 or TRBD2, each matching 5 bases. V was trimmed by 5 bases and J by 2 bases, leaving 9 bases between them. The length of the CDR3 is 13 residues. The germline V gene has CDR1 SGHKS and CDR2 YYEKEE (reference sequence). DNA for the CDR3: TGTGCCAGCAGTAGAGGGGACACAGATACGCAGTATTTT. Protein product: CASSRGDTDTQYF.

The chain has TRBV7-3 and TRBJ2-1, with TRBD2 identical over 14 bases. Germline values: CDR1 SGHTA, CDR2 FQGTGA. The CDR3 extends over 16 amino acids. The V segment lost 4 bases and the J segment 4 bases; nucleotides outside the gene matches: 3. The DNA for the CDR3 is TGTGCCAGCAGCTCTCGGACTAGCGGGAGGTACAATGAGCAGTTCTTC. Encoded protein: CASSSRTSGRYNEQFF.

Of note for this clone: Likely a read error: the CDR3 ends without its conserved phenylalanine or tryptophan. The DNA is omitted, as the CDR3 cannot be located on it reliably, and the CDR3 follows TCRdb's listing. V gene TRBV11-3 combines with J gene TRBJ1-1. Germline loops: CDR1 SGHNT, CDR2 YENEEA. A total of 10 residues make up the CDR3, ends included. CDR3 sequence: CASSLGRVGS.

The chain joins TRBV24-1 to TRBJ1-5; 7 bases are shared with TRBD1. The CDR3 consists of 19 residues. Germline V gene lookup returns CDR1 KGHDR and CDR2 SFDVKD. J gave up 0 bases and V 3 bases, and 13 bases lay outside the gene matches. The chain's CDR3 is CATSDPLRDSSYSNQPQHF. CDR3 sequence (DNA): TGTGCCACCAGTGATCCCCTCCGGGACAGCTCATATAGCAATCAGCCCCAGCATTTT.

The rearrangement joins TRBV5-1 to TRBJ1-2, with TRBD1 matching 9 bases. CDR1 is SGHRS, CDR2 YFSETQ, per germline. The CDR3 totals 15 residues. The ends lost 4 bases at V and 1 base at J; junction bases unmatched: 5. The CDR3, as DNA: TGCGCCAGCAGCCCGGGACAGGGTTATAACTATGGCTACACCTTC. Translating gives CASSPGQGYNYGYTF.

Written as DNA, the CDR3 is TGCGCCAGCAGCCCCTCCGGGACAGCGAACACTGAAGCTTTCTTT. Amino acids: CASSPSGTANTEAFF. This chain joins TRBV4-1 and TRBJ1-1, with TRBD1 matching over 7 bases. The CDR3 spans 15 residues. J gave up 1 base and V 4 bases, and 6 bases lay outside the gene matches. Germline V gene sequence: CDR1 MGHRA, CDR2 YSYEKL.

The chain couples TRBV7-2 to TRBJ2-1; 10 bases are shared with TRBD2. J was trimmed by 4 bases and V by 5 bases; bases with no gene match: 8. Germline V gene lookup returns CDR1 SGHTA and CDR2 FQGNSA. This CDR3 is 16 amino acids long. CDR3 loop: CASSPQGAGGYNEQFF. For the CDR3, the DNA is TGTGCCAGCAGCCCCCAGGGAGCGGGGGGGTACAATGAGCAGTTCTTC.

V and J are TRBV2 and TRBJ1-1; no clear D gene. The V end lost 3 bases, the J end lost 3 bases, and 14 bases lay between the germline ends. The CDR3 is made up of 15 amino acids. Germline V gene lookup returns CDR1 SNHLY and CDR2 FYNNEI. In DNA, the CDR3 is TGTGCCAGCAGTGACAAATGGGTCGCGGACACTGAAGCTTTCTTT. Amino acid sequence: CASSDKWVADTEAFF.

The rearrangement links TRBV4-3 to TRBJ1-2; D unresolved. The length of the CDR3 is 15 residues. The V and J ends lost 0 bases and 2 bases respectively, with 10 bases between them. CDR1 and CDR2 (germline): LGHNA, YSLEER. The CDR3 DNA follows: TGCGCCAGCAGCCAAGAACAAGGACCAAACTATGGCTACACCTTC. Encoded protein: CASSQEQGPNYGYTF.

V gene TRBV4-1 combines with J gene TRBJ2-2, with D unresolved. The germline gives CDR1 MGHRA, CDR2 YSYEKL. This CDR3 is 14 amino acids long. Deletions cut 4 bases from V and 7 bases from J, with 13 bases between. CDR3 sequence reads: CASSLNSVGGELFF. CDR3 nucleotide sequence: TGCGCCAGCAGCCTCAACAGCGTGGGCGGGGAGCTGTTTTTT.

The J gene is TRBJ2-3, the V gene TRBV15; 9 bases map to TRBD2. The CDR3 has 16 residues. Looked up from germline, CDR1 is LNHNV and CDR2 is YYDKDF (reference sequence). V dropped 0 bases and J dropped 5; count of bases not matched to a gene: 6. DNA of the CDR3: TGTGCCACCAGCAGAGATCGGGGACTAGCTAGAGATACGCAGTATTTT. Its translation is CATSRDRGLARDTQYF. Variable domain in full (rest from reference TRBV15 and TRBJ2-3): DAMVIQNPRYQVTQFGKPVTLSCSQTLNHNVMYWYQQKSSQAPKLLFHYYDKDFNNEADTPDNFQSRRPNTSFCFLDIRSPGLGDTAMYLCATSRDRGLARDTQYFGPGTRLTVL.

This rearrangement joins TRBV6-5 to TRBJ1-2, with no clear D. The length of the CDR3 is 15 residues. Trimming took 0 bases from V and 2 from J, leaving 10 bases between them. Germline CDR1 is MNHEY and CDR2 is SVGAGI. The CDR3 region has the DNA TGTGCCAGCAGTTACTCTTCAGTCCCCAACTATGGCTACACCTTC. This translates into CASSYSSVPNYGYTF.

For this clone: One junction end does not reproduce the germline sequence, and a read error may be involved. V and J are TRBV4-2 and TRBJ1-6; tentative D call: TRBD1 (6 bases). This CDR3 is 16 amino acids long. Germline loops: CDR1 LGHNA, CDR2 YNFKEQ. CDR3: CASSQDALAAGAGENF. The DNA of the CDR3 is TGTGCCAGCAGCCAAGATGCTCTTGCGGCAGGGGCGGGAGAAAACTTT.

Notes on this clone: Other DNA sequences in the sample encode the same CDR3. The chain couples TRBV11-2 to TRBJ2-1; D not certain. The V end lost 1 base, the J end lost 0 bases, and 4 bases lay between the germline ends. CDR3 length: 14 residues. Per germline, CDR1 SGHAT and CDR2 FQNNGV. This CDR3 is CASSLAGSYNEQFF. The CDR3 DNA reads as TGTGCCAGCAGCTTAGCTGGCTCCTACAATGAGCAGTTCTTC.

For the CDR3, the DNA is TGTGCCAGCTCACCCCTGCAGGGGCCCAATGAGCAGTTCTTC. It codes for CASSPLQGPNEQFF. The rearrangement links TRBV18 to TRBJ2-1, with TRBD1 as a possible D gene (6 bases). From germline, CDR1 is KGHSH and CDR2 LQKENI. Trimming stripped 3 bases from V and 6 bases from J, with 12 bases between. The CDR3 length is 14 residues. The variable domain in full, with the rest retrieved from reference TRBV18 and TRBJ2-1, is NAGVMQNPRHLVRRRGQEARLRCSPMKGHSHVYWYRQLPEEGLKFMVYLQKENIIDESGMPKERFSAEFPKEGPSILRIQQVVRGDSAAYFCASSPLQGPNEQFFGPGTRLTVL.

V gene TRBV18 combines with J gene TRBJ2-1, with a weak D call TRBD2 (5 bases). With 2 bases removed from V and 4 bases from J, the gap between germline ends came to 12 bases. The CDR3 spans 15 residues. Germline CDR1 is KGHSH and CDR2 is LQKENI. The CDR3 here is CASSPTRVAYNEQFF. For the CDR3, the DNA is TGTGCCAGCTCACCAACGCGGGTCGCATACAATGAGCAGTTCTTC.

The J gene is TRBJ2-7, the V gene TRBV19; D could derive from TRBD1 or TRBD2 (5 bases each). Trimming pared 11 bases from V and 3 bases from J, leaving 11 bases between. This CDR3 region has 11 residues. Germline-derived CDR1 and CDR2 are LNHDA and SQIVND (reference sequence). The CDR3 loop reads CAAGTFYEQYF. The CDR3 region has the DNA TGTGCCGCCGGGACCTTCTACGAGCAGTACTTC. Full variable domain (rest looked up from reference TRBV19 and TRBJ2-7): DGGITQSPKYLFRKEGQNVTLSCEQNLNHDAMYWYRQDPGQGLRLIYYSQIVNDFQKGDIAEGYSVSREKKESFPLTVTSAQKNPTAFYLCAAGTFYEQYFGPGTRLTVT.

The rearrangement links TRBV19 to TRBJ1-2; D is uncertain. The V end was cut by 3 bases, the J end by 4 bases, with 15 bases between. Germline V gene lookup returns CDR1 LNHDA and CDR2 SQIVND (reference sequence). The CDR3 runs 15 residues. The CDR3 nucleotides read TGTGCCAGTAGTATCCAACTGGACGGGATCTATGGCTACACCTTC. Amino acid sequence: CASSIQLDGIYGYTF.

The chain links TRBV30 to TRBJ1-1, with D unclear. Germline values: CDR1 GTSNPN, CDR2 SVGIG (reference sequence). The CDR3 spans 14 residues. The ends were cut back, 4 bases at V and 4 bases at J, with 16 bases in the middle. Written as DNA, the CDR3 is TGTGCCTGGAATCCGGCCCCGGCTCGCACTGAAGCTTTCTTT. Encoded protein: CAWNPAPARTEAFF.

The chain has TRBV5-1 and TRBJ1-1; 9 nucleotides match TRBD1. The CDR3 extends over 17 amino acids. Germline CDR1 is SGHRS and CDR2 is YFSETQ. Losses at the gene ends were 1 base for V and 7 bases for J; bases not matched to a gene: 14. Here the CDR3 DNA reads TGCGCCAGCAGCTTGAGGCTTGGGGAGGGACAGGGAGGTGAAGCTTTCTTT. Its translation: CASSLRLGEGQGGEAFF.